The T cell receptor beta chain described here comes from a study of blood T cell repertoires in COVID-19 (dated by TCRdb to about 2020). Regarding the complete study: Samples covering the acute and convalescent phases of COVID-19 were provided by collaborators in the United States, Italy and Spain. The prospective study material was composed of cDNA or gDNA derived from T cells, B-cell-depleted T cells, or PBMCs. The dataset comprised deeply sampled blood TCRbeta repertoires from subjects exposed to, actively infected with, or recovered from COVID-19. A freely available public database, intended as a resource for researchers studying the immune response to SARS-CoV-2, is where the repertoires were released. Samples came from the ongoing ImmuneRACE study (first 160 participants) plus 1,254 subjects from 6 global collaborators. A de-identified subject ID, COVID-19 status, age in years and sex were almost always included in the sample metadata. HLA class I and class II types, where available, came from metadata supplied by the sample provider rather than from assay-based typing.

Another Seattle source contributed samples from volunteer blood donors who had recovered from COVID-19. Collaborating institutions collected whole blood in K2EDTA tubes following their own protocols. For TCRbeta analysis, collaborator samples were shipped as frozen whole blood, as isolated PBMCs, or as DNA extracted from either sample type. V was cut back by 1 base and J by 2 bases, leaving a gap of 12 bases between them. The CDR3 contains 15 residues, cysteine and phenylalanine counted. Only CDR3 DNA remains: 45 bases, in frame from the first base. CDR1 and CDR2, per the germline V gene, are SGHTA and FQGNSA. TCRbeta CDR3 regions were amplified from genomic DNA by means of the immunoSEQ Assay, a bias-controlled multiplex PCR. Per the original workflow: The number of nucleated cells in each sample was estimated from the amplification of reference gene primers within the assay. Sequence reads were collapsed and filtered to measure the absolute abundance of every unique TCRbeta CDR3 rearrangement. For each sample, productive Simpson clonality was calculated by taking the square root of Simpson's diversity index across productive rearrangements. TCRdb carries this immuneACCESS record with in-frame sequences only. Its versions omit some clonotypes, under half of them owing to an unresolved V gene in the studies checked, with the rest unexplained. V and J calls and clone size come straight from that table; D and trimming were deduced from the DNA. Within this sample are some 220,000 clones, with less than 90% of them counted one time only. The top ten clones comprise approximately 5.1% of the sample.

As concerns this clone: Its cognate antigen has yet to be identified. Base qualities are missing; no much larger clone stands one base away.

Broad study findings and their caveats: The quantity of clinical and demographic metadata differed by source and by participant and was supplied without curation.

The receptor was isolated from a woman in her fifties or sixties who had recovered from COVID-19. Sequencing was carried out using peripheral blood. The chain is encoded by TRBV7-2 joined to TRBJ2-7; the D region possibly corresponds to TRBD1 (6 bases align). The CDR3 reads as follows: CASSLGGGGAYEQYF. The DNA sequence is as follows: TGTGCCAGCAGCTTAGGTGGGGGCGGAGCCTACGAGCAGTACTTC.